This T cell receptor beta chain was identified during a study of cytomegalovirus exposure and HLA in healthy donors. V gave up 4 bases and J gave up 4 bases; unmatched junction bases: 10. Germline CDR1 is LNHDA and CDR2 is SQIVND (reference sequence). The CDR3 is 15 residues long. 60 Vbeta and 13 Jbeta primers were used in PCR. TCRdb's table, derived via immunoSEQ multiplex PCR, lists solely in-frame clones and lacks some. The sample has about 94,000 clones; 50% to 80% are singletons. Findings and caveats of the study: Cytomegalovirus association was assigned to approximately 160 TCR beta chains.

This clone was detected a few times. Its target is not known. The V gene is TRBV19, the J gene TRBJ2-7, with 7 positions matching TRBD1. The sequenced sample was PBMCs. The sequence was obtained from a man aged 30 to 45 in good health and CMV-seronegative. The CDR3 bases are TGTGCCAGTAGTAAGCTACAGGGGCTCCCTTACGAGCAGTACTTC. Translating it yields CASSKLQGLPYEQYF.